The rows below give T cell receptor beta chains drawn from one sample of a study of blood T cell repertoires in COVID-19. Repertoires were generated with immunoSEQ multiplex PCR, while TCRdb's copy carries only in-frame clones and drops some. The sample shows over 110,000 clones, 81% of them seen only once. Sequences were obtained from peripheral blood. These receptors came from a human donor in a cohort sampled during active COVID-19. The CDR3 runs from the conserved cysteine through the conserved F or W. A D gene is named only where the DNA matches it firmly. Clone size is shown for a subset of rows, as once, few, many or a class of expanded clone.

CDR3 DNA,CDR3 protein,D gene,V gene,J gene,clone size
TGCGCCAGCAGCCAAGAATTTCGCGGACTAGCGGGAGTATCCGAGCAGTACTTC,CASSQEFRGLAGVSEQYF,TRBD2,TRBV4-1,TRBJ2-7,-
TGTGCCAGCACTGTACATCCAGGGGCCTACGAGCAGTACTTC,CASTVHPGAYEQYF,-,TRBV28,TRBJ2-7,-
TGTGCCAGTAGTCGTCAGGCCTCGAGCTCTGGAAACACCATATATTTT,CASSRQASSSGNTIYF,-,TRBV19,TRBJ1-3,-
TGTGCCAGCAGCGTAATGGGATCGGGGTTCAATGAGCAGTTCTTC,CASSVMGSGFNEQFF,-,TRBV9,TRBJ2-1,-
TGCGCCAGCAGAGAGACTGGGGGGACAGATACGCAGTATTTT,CASRETGGTDTQYF,-,TRBV4-1,TRBJ2-3,-
TGCGCCAGCAGCCAAGATCACAAGAACACCGGGGAGCTGTTTTTT,CASSQDHKNTGELFF,-,TRBV4-3,TRBJ2-2,once
TGTGCCAGCAGCGACGGGACAGGGGGCGTCGGGGAGCTGTTTTTT,CASSDGTGGVGELFF,TRBD1,TRBV6-6,TRBJ2-2,-
TGTGCCAGCTCACCAGGTGCTATTGAAGGGAGGGGCAATCAGCCCCAGCATTTT,CASSPGAIEGRGNQPQHF,-,TRBV18,TRBJ1-5,many
TGTGCCAGCAGTTTCAGGGGCGACACAGATACGCAGTATTTT,CASSFRGDTDTQYF,-,TRBV6-5,TRBJ2-3,-
TGTGCCAGCAGCTTACCCCTCGGACTAGCGGGAGGAGAGACCCAGTACTTC,CASSLPLGLAGGETQYF,TRBD2,TRBV7-2,TRBJ2-5,many
TGTGCTAGTGGGCAGGGCGGTAACGAGCAGTACTTC,CASGQGGNEQYF,-,TRBV12-5,TRBJ2-7,-
TGCGCCAGCAGCTTGGGTCAGTTGAACAATGAGCAGTTCTTC,CASSLGQLNNEQFF,-,TRBV5-1,TRBJ2-1,-
TGTGCCAGCTCACCCGGGACTAGCGGTCCGTGGCGGCAGTACTTC,CASSPGTSGPWRQYF,TRBD2,TRBV19,TRBJ2-7,-
TGTGCCAGCAGTTATGTAACAGGGGGCGGCTACGAGCAGTACTTC,CASSYVTGGGYEQYF,TRBD1,TRBV6-5,TRBJ2-7,few
TGTGCCAGCAGCTTAGTGATAGCGTACAGCACAGATACGCAGTATTTT,CASSLVIAYSTDTQYF,-,TRBV7-9,TRBJ2-3,-
TGCGCCAGCAGCAGAGGTGGAGCGGGAGGGTCCTACGAGCAGTACTTC,CASSRGGAGGSYEQYF,TRBD2,TRBV5-1,TRBJ2-7,-
TGCGCCAGCAGTGATACGGGACTAGCGGGACCGAGCTCCTACAATGAGCAGTTCTTC,CASSDTGLAGPSSYNEQFF,TRBD2,TRBV10-1,TRBJ2-1,-
TGTGCCAGCAGCTTGGAGGGCGTCTACGGAGAGACCCAGTACTTC,CASSLEGVYGETQYF,-,TRBV9,TRBJ2-5,-
TGCAGCGTTAATAGCGGCAGATTGAACACTGAAGCTTTCTTT,CSVNSGRLNTEAFF,-,TRBV29-1,TRBJ1-1,few
TGTGCCAGCAGCCGCCGACAGGTCAGTGGGGAGACCCAGTACTTC,CASSRRQVSGETQYF,-,TRBV28,TRBJ2-5,-
TGTGCCAGCACCCCCCAAGATAGCGGCCACTACGAGCAGTACTTC,CASTPQDSGHYEQYF,-,TRBV28,TRBJ2-7,-
TGTGCCAGCAGTAGTTACGGGACAGGGGATGGCTACACCTTC,CASSSYGTGDGYTF,TRBD1,TRBV2,TRBJ1-2,-
TGTGCCAGCTCACCGTCCAGATCCTACAATGAGCAGTTCTTC,CASSPSRSYNEQFF,-,TRBV18,TRBJ2-1,few
TGTGCCAGCACCTCCGTAGCGGCCAACACCGGGGAGCTGTTTTTT,CASTSVAANTGELFF,-,TRBV11-1,TRBJ2-2,-
TGTGCCAGCAGCCTCCGGAGACAGGGTATGAACACTGAAGCTTTCTTT,CASSLRRQGMNTEAFF,TRBD1,TRBV5-4,TRBJ1-1,-
TGTGCCAGTAATAGGGACAGGGGACCTCAAGACACCGGGGAGCTGTTTTTT,CASNRDRGPQDTGELFF,TRBD1,TRBV19,TRBJ2-2,-
TGTGCCAGCAGCGTATTTGAGACAACCGGCTACGAGCAGTACTTC,CASSVFETTGYEQYF,-,TRBV9,TRBJ2-7,few
TGCGCCAGCAGCCAAGTCTCTTGGGCTAGCGGGAGCTCCTACAATGAGCAGTTCTTC,CASSQVSWASGSSYNEQFF,TRBD2,TRBV4-3,TRBJ2-1,-
TGTGCCAGCAGTTTAGGGATAGCGGGAGTGAGAGATACGCAGTATTTT,CASSLGIAGVRDTQYF,TRBD2,TRBV28,TRBJ2-3,once
TGTGCCATCGAGGGAAGGGACAGGGGAAGCTATGGCTACACCTTC,CAIEGRDRGSYGYTF,TRBD1,TRBV24-1,TRBJ1-2,-
TGTGCCAGCAGCTTAGGTAGCGGGAGATACGAGCAGTACTTC,CASSLGSGRYEQYF,TRBD2,TRBV7-2,TRBJ2-7,-
TGTGCCAGCAGTGAGGGTTGGGGCCAGACCCTCTATGGCTACACCTTC,CASSEGWGQTLYGYTF,-,TRBV6-1,TRBJ1-2,-
TGCGCCAGCAGCCAAGATCGGTCAGGGGGCTACTACGAGCAGTACTTC,CASSQDRSGGYYEQYF,TRBD1,TRBV4-1,TRBJ2-7,-
TGTGCCAGCAGCGCCTTCCTAGCGGACCCTTCCTACAATGAGCAGTTCTTC,CASSAFLADPSYNEQFF,TRBD2,TRBV9,TRBJ2-1,-
TGTGCCAGCAGCTTGGCAGGTGCGGGGATTAATGAAAAACTGTTTTTT,CASSLAGAGINEKLFF,-,TRBV5-6,TRBJ1-4,-
TGTGCCAGCAGCGTCTTCGGGACTAGCGGCTCTGGGGCCAACGTCCTGACTTTC,CASSVFGTSGSGANVLTF,TRBD2,TRBV5-4,TRBJ2-6,-
TGTGCCAGCAGCTTAGAGGTCGCGGCACAGGACCCCTACGAGCAGTACTTC,CASSLEVAAQDPYEQYF,-,TRBV7-6,TRBJ2-7,-
TGCGCCAGCAGCTCGCCGACAGGGGGGGTAGCGGGAGTGAGCGAGCAGTACTTC,CASSSPTGGVAGVSEQYF,-,TRBV5-1,TRBJ2-7,once
TGCAGCGTTGCTGGACTAGCGGGATCTGAGCAGTACTTC,CSVAGLAGSEQYF,TRBD2,TRBV29-1,TRBJ2-7,-
TGTGCCAGTAGTACTCACACGCAGGGGAACAATCAGCCCCAGCATTTT,CASSTHTQGNNQPQHF,-,TRBV19,TRBJ1-5,-
TGTGCCAGCAGCTGGGCAGGTCGAACCGGGGAGCTGTTTTTT,CASSWAGRTGELFF,-,TRBV7-9,TRBJ2-2,-
TGTGCCAGCAGCCTCGGGATTAGTCCGGGGGAGCAGTACTTC,CASSLGISPGEQYF,-,TRBV7-2,TRBJ2-7,-